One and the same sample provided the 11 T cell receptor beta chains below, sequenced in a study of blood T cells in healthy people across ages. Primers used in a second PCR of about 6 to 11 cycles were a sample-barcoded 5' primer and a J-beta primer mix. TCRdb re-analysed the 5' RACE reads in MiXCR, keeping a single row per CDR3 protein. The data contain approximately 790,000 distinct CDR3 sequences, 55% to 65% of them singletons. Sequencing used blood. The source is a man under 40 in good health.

In DNA, the CDR3 is TGTGCCACCAGCAGAGGCTTGGCTGATTTTGAAAAACTGTTTTTT. Amino acids: CATSRGLADFEKLFF. The V gene is TRBV15, the J gene TRBJ1-4; D uncertain. CDR1 LNHNV and CDR2 YYDKDF come from the germline V gene (reference sequence). V was clipped by 1 base and J by 7 bases, with 13 bases between them. The CDR3 covers 15 residues.

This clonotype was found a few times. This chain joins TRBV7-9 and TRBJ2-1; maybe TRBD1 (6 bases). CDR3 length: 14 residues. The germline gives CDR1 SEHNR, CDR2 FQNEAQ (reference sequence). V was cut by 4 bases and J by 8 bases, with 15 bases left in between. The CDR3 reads CASSSSRGRDEQFF. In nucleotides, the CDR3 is TGTGCCAGCAGCTCGTCCAGGGGAAGGGATGAGCAGTTCTTC.

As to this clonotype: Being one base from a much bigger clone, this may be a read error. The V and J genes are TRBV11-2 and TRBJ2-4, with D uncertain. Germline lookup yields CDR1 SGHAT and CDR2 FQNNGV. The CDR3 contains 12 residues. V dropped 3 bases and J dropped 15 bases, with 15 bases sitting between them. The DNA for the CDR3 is TGTGCCAGCAGCTTGTGCGCTGGGATGGGGTACTTC. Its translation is CASSLCAGMGYF.

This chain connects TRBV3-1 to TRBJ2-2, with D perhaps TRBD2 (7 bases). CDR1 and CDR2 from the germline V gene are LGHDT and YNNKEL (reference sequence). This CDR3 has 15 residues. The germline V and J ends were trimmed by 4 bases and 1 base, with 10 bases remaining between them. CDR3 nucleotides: TGTGCCAGCAGCCGAGCGGGACAGAACACCGGGGAGCTGTTTTTT. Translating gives CASSRAGQNTGELFF.

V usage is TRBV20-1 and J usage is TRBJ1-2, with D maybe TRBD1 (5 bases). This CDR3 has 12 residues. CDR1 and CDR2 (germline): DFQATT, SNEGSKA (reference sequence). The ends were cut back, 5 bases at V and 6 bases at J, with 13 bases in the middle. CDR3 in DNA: TGCAGTGCTGGATCAGGGTTCCATGGCTACACCTTC. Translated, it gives CSAGSGFHGYTF.

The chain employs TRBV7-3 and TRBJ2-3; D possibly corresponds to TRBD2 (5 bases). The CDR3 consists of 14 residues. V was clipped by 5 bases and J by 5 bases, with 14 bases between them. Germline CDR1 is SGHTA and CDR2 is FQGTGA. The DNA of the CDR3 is TGTGCCAGCAGCCAACAAGGGAGTAGAGATACGCAGTATTTT. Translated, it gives CASSQQGSRDTQYF.

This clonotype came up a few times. The CDR3 loop is CASSLAKETQYF. DNA of the CDR3: TGTGCCAGCAGCTTAGCAAAAGAGACCCAGTACTTC. This chain uses TRBV7-6 with TRBJ2-5; D remains unclear. With 0 bases removed from V and 3 bases from J, the gap between germline ends came to 2 bases. This CDR3 is 12 amino acids long. Germline V gives CDR1 SGHVS, CDR2 FNYEAQ.

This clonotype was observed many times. Here the CDR3 reads CASSLDTGIAKNIQYF. The CDR3 coding sequence is TGTGCCAGCAGCTTAGATACAGGAATAGCCAAAAACATTCAGTACTTC. The V gene is TRBV11-2, the J gene TRBJ2-4, with D possibly being TRBD1 (5 bases). This CDR3 contains 16 residues. V lost 0 bases, J lost 0 bases, and 9 bases lay in between. Germline CDR1 reads SGHAT; CDR2 reads FQNNGV.

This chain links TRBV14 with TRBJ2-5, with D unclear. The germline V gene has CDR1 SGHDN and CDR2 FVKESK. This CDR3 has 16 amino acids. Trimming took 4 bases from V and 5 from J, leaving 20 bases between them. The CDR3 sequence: CASSRLPGGLYETQYF. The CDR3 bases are TGTGCCAGCAGCCGGCTACCTGGTGGGCTATACGAGACCCAGTACTTC.

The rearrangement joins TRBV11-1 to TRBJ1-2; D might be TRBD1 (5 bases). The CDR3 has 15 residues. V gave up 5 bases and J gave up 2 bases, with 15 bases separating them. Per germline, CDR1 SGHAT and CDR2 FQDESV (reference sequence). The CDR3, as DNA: TGTGCCAGCAGCCGAGGGGCACAGAACAACTATGGCTACACCTTC. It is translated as CASSRGAQNNYGYTF. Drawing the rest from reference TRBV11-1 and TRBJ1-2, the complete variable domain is EAEVAQSPRYKITEKSQAVAFWCDPISGHATLYWYRQILGQGPELLVQFQDESVVDDSQLPKDRFSAERLKGVDSTLKIQPAELGDSAMYLCASSRGAQNNYGYTFGSGTRLTVV.

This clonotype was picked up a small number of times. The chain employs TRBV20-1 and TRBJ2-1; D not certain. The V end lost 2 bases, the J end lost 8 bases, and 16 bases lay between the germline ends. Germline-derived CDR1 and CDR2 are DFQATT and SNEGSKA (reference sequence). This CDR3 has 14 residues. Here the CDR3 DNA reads TGCAGTGCTAGACCCAATATGGTTATGGATGAGCAGTTCTTC. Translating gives CSARPNMVMDEQFF.